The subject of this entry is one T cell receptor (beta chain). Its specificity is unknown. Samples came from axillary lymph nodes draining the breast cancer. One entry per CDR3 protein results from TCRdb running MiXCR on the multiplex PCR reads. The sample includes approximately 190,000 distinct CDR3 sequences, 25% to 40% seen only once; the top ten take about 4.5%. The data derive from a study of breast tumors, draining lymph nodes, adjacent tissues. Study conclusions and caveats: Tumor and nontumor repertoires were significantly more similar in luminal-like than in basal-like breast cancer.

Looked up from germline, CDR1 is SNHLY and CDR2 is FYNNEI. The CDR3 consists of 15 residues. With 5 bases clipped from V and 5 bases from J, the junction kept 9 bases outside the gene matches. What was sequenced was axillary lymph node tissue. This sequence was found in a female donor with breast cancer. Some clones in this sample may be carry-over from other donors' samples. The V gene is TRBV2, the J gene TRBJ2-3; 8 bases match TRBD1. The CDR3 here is CASSFQGAAEDTQYF. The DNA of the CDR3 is TGTGCCAGCAGTTTCCAGGGGGCAGCTGAAGATACGCAGTATTTT.